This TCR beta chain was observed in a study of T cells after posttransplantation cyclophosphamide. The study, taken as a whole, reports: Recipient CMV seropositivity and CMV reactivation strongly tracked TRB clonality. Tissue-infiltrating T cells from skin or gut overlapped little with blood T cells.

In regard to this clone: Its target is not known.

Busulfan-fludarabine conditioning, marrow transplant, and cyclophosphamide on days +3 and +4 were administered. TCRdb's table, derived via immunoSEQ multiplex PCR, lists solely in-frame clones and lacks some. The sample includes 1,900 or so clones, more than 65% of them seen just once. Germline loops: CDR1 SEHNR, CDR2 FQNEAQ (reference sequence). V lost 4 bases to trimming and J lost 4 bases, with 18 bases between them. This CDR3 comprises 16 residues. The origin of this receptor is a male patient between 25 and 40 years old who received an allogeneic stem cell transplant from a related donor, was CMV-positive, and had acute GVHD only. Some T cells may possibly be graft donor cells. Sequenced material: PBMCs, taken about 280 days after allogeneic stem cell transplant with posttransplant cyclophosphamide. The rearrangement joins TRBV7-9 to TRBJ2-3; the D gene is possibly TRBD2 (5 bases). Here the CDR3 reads CASSSLAEGGADTQYF. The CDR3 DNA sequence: TGTGCCAGCAGCTCTCTGGCCGAGGGTGGCGCAGATACGCAGTATTTT.